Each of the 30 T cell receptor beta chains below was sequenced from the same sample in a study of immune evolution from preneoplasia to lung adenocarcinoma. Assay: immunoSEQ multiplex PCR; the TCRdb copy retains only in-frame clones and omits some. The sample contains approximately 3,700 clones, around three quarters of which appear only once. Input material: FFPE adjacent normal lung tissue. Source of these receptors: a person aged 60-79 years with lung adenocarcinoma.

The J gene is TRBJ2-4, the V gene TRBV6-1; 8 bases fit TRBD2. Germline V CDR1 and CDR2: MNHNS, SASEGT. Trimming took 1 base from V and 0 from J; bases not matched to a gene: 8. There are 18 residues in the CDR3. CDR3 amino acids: CASSEGAVAGLAKNIQYF. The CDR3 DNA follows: TGTGCCAGCAGTGAAGGGGCTGTAGCGGGACTAGCCAAAAACATTCAGTACTTC.

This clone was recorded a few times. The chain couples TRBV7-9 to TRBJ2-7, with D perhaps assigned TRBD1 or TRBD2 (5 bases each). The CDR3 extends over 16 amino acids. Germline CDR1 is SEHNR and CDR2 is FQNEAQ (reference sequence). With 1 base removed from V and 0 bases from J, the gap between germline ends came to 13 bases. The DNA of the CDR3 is TGTGCCAGCAGCTTAGGTTGGTGGGGGAGCTCCTACGAGCAGTACTTC. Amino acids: CASSLGWWGSSYEQYF.

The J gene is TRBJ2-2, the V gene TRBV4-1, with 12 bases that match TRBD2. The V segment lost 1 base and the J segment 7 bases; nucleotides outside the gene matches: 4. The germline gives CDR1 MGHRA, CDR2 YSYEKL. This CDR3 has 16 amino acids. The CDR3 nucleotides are TGCGCCAGCAGCCAAGCTAGCGGGAGGGCCCACGGGGAGCTGTTTTTT. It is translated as CASSQASGRAHGELFF.

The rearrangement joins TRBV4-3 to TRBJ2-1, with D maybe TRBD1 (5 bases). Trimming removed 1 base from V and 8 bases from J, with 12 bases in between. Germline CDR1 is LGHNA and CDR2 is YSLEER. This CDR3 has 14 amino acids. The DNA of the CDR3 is TGCGCCAGCAGCCAAGGACAGTTAATCGATGAGCAGTTCTTC. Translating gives CASSQGQLIDEQFF.

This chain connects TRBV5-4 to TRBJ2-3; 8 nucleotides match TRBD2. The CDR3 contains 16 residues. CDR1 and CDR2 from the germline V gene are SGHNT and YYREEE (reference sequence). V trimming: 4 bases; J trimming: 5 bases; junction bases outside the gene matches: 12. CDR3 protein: CASSKIPAGEGDTQYF. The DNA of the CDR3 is TGTGCCAGCAGCAAAATCCCAGCGGGAGAAGGAGATACGCAGTATTTT.

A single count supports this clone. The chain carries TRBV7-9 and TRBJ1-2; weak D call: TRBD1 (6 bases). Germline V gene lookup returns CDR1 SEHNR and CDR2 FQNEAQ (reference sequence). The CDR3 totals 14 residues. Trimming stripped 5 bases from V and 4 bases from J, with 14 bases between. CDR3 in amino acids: CASSRTGGLYGYTF. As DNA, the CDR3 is TGTGCCAGCAGCCGCACGGGGGGCCTCTATGGCTACACCTTC.

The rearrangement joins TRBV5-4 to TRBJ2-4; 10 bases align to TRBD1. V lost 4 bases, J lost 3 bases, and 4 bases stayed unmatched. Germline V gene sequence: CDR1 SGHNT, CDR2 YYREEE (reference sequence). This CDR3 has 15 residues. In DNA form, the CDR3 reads TGTGCCAGCAGCGGACAGGGGGTGGGCAAAAACATTCAGTACTTC. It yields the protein CASSGQGVGKNIQYF.

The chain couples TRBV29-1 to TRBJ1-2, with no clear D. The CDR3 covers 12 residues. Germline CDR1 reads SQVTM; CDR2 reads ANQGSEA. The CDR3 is CLVSGPNYGYTF. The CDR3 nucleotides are TGCCTGGTTAGTGGTCCTAACTATGGCTACACCTTC.

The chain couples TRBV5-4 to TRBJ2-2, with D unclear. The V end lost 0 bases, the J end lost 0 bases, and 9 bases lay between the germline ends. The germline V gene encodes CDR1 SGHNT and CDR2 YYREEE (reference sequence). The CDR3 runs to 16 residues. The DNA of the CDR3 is TGTGCCAGCAGCTTGGACCTGGGCGCGAACACCGGGGAGCTGTTTTTT. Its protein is CASSLDLGANTGELFF.

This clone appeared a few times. The chain's CDR3 is CAWSVFGGSPRGNQPQHF. For the CDR3, the DNA is TGTGCCTGGAGTGTATTTGGGGGGTCCCCGAGGGGCAATCAGCCCCAGCATTTT. This chain uses TRBV30 with TRBJ1-5; tentative D call: TRBD1 (5 bases). Germline V gene data show CDR1 as GTSNPN and CDR2 as SVGIG (reference sequence). This CDR3 region has 18 residues. V lost 0 bases and J lost 2, with 20 bases in between.

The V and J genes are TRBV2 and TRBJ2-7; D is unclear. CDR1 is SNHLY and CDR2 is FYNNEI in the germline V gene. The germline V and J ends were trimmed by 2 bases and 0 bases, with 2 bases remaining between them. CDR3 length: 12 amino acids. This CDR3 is CASSETSYEQYF. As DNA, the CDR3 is TGTGCCAGCAGTGAAACCTCCTACGAGCAGTACTTC.

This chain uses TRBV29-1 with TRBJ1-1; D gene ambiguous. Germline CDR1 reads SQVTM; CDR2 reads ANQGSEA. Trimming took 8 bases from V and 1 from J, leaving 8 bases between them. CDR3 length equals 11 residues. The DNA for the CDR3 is TGCAGCCATTCAGAGAACACTGAAGCTTTCTTT. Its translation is CSHSENTEAFF.

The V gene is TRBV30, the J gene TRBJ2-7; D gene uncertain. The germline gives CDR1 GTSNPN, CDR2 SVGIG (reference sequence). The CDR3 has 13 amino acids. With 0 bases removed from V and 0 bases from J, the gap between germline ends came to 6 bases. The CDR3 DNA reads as TGTGCCTGGAGTGTCCTCCTCTCCTACGAGCAGTACTTC. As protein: CAWSVLLSYEQYF.

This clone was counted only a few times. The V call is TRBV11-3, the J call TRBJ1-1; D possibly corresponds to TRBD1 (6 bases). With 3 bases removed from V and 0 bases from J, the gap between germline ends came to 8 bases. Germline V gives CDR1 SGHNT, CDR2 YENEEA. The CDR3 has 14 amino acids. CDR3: CASSLGGVNTEAFF. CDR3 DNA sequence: TGTGCCAGCAGCTTGGGGGGCGTGAACACTGAAGCTTTCTTT.

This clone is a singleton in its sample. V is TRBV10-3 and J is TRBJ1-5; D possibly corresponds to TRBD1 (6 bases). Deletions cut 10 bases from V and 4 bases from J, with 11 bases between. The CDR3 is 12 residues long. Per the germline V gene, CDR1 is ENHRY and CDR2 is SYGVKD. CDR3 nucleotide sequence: TGTGCCACACGACAGGATAATCAGCCCCAGCATTTT. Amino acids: CATRQDNQPQHF.

The CDR3 DNA sequence: TGTGCCAGCAGCTTAAACCACGGGACAGGGAACTATGGCTACACCTTC. Translating it yields CASSLNHGTGNYGYTF. The V and J genes are TRBV7-6 and TRBJ1-2, with TRBD1 matching over 9 bases. The CDR3 has 16 residues. Germline-derived CDR1 and CDR2 are SGHVS and FNYEAQ. The V gene end was trimmed by 2 bases and the J gene end by 2 bases; junction bases not matched to a gene: 6.

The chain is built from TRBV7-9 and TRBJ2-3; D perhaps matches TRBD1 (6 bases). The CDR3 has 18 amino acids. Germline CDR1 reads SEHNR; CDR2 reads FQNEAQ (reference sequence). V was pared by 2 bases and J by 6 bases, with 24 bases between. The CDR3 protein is CASSLLGPQGRKRDTQYF. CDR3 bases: TGTGCCAGCAGCTTATTAGGGCCACAGGGTAGGAAAAGGGATACGCAGTATTTT. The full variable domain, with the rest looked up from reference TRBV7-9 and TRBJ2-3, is DTGVSQNPRHKITKRGQNVTFRCDPISEHNRLYWYRQTLGQGPEFLTYFQNEAQLEKSRLLSDRFSAERPKGSFSTLEIQRTEQGDSAMYLCASSLLGPQGRKRDTQYFGPGTRLTVL.

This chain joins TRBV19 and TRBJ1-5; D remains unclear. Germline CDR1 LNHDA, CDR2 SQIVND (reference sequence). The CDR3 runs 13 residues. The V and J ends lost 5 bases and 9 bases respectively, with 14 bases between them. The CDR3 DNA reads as TGTGCCAGTAGTTCCGGGAGAACACGGCCCCAGCATTTT. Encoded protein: CASSSGRTRPQHF.

The CDR3: CASSLRDSSYNEQFF. DNA of the CDR3: TGTGCCAGCAGTCTCCGGGACAGCTCCTACAATGAGCAGTTCTTC. This sequence joins TRBV5-6 and TRBJ2-1, with 7 bases aligning to TRBD1. This CDR3 spans 15 amino acids. The germline V gene has CDR1 SGHDT and CDR2 YYEEEE. The V and J ends lost 5 bases and 0 bases, in that order; junction bases with no gene match: 5.

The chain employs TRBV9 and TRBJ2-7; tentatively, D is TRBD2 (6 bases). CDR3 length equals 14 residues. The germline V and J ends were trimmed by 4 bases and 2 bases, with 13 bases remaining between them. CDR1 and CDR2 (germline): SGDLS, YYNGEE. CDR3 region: CASSPHGRTYEQYF. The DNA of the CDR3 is TGTGCCAGCAGCCCCCATGGGAGGACCTACGAGCAGTACTTC.

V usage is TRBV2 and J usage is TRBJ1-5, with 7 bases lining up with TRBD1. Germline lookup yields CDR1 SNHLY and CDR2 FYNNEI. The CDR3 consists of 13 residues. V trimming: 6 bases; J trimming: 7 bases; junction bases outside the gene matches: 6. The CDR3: CASSRDSRQPQHF. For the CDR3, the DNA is TGTGCCAGCAGCCGGGACAGCCGCCAGCCCCAGCATTTT.

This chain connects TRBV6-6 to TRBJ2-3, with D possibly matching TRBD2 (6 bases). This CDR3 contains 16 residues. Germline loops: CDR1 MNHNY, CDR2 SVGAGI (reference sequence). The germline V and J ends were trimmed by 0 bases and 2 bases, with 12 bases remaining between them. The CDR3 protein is CASSYSWAGSTDTQYF. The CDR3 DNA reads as TGTGCCAGCAGTTACTCGTGGGCGGGGTCCACAGATACGCAGTATTTT.

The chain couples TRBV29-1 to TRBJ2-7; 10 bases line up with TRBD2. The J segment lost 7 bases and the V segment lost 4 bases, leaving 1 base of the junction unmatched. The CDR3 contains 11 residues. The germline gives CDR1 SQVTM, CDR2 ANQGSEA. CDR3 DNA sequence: TGCAGCGTTGCACTAGCGGGGGAGCAGTACTTC. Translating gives CSVALAGEQYF.

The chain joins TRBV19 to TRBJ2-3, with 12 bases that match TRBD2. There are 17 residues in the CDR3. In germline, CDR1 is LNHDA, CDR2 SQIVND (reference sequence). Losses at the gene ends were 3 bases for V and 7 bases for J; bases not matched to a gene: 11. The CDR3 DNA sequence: TGTGCCAGTAGTATCCTCCTTAGACTAGCGGGAGATTATACGCAGTATTTT. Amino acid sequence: CASSILLRLAGDYTQYF.

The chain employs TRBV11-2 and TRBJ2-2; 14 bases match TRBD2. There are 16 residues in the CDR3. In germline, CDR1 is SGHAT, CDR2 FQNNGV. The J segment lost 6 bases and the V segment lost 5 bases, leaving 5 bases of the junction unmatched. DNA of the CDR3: TGTGCCAGCAGCCGCGGGACTAGCGGGAGCGCCGGGGAGCTGTTTTTT. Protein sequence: CASSRGTSGSAGELFF.

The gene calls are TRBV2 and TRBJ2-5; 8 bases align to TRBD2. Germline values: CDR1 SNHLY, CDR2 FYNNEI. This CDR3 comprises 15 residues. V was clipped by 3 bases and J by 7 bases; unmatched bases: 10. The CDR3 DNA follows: TGTGCCAGCAGTGAGATAAGCGGGAGCGGTGGGACCCAGTACTTC. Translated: CASSEISGSGGTQYF.

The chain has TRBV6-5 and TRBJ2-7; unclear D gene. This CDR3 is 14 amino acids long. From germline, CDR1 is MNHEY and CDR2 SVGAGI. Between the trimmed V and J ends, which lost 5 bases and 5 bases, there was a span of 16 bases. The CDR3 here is CASSRSFAPNEQYF. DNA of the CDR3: TGTGCCAGCAGTCGTTCTTTCGCCCCTAACGAGCAGTACTTC.

The CDR3 DNA sequence: TGTGCCTGGAGTGGGGGGACAGGGGGAGGTCAGCCCCAGCATTTT. Its translation: CAWSGGTGGGQPQHF. The chain recombines TRBV30 with TRBJ1-5; TRBD1 agrees at 11 bases. V lost 1 base to trimming and J lost 6 bases; unmatched junction nucleotides: 5. CDR1 and CDR2 (germline): GTSNPN, SVGIG (reference sequence). The CDR3 has 15 residues.

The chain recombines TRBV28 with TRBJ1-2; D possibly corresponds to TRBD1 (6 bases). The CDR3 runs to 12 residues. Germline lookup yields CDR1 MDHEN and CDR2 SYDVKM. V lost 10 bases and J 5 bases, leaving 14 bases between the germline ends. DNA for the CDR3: TGTGCCACCACGGACAGATCGTATGGCTACACCTTC. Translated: CATTDRSYGYTF.

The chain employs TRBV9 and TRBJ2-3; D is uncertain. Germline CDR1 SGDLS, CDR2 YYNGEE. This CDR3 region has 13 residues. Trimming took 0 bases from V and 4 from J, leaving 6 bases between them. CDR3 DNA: TGTGCCAGCAGCGTAGATATCCCAGATACGCAGTATTTT. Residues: CASSVDIPDTQYF.